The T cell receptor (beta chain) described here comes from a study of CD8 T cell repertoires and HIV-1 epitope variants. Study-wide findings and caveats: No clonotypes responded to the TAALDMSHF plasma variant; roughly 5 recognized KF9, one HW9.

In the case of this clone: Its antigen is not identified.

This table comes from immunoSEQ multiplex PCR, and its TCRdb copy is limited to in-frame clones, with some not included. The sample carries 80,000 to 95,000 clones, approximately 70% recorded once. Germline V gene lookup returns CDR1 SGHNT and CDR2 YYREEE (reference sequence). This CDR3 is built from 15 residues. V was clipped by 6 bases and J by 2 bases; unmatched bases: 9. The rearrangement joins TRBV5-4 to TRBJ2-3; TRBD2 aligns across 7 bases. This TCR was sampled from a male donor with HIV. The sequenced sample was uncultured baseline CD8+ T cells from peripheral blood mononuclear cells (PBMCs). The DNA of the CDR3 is TGTGCCAGCAAATTGGGGGGGGGAAACACAGATACGCAGTATTTT. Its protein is CASKLGGGNTDTQYF.